This T cell receptor beta chain was sequenced for a study of cytomegalovirus exposure and HLA in healthy donors listed by TCRdb under 2017. Looking at the study overall: In an earlier analysis of several hundred of the donors, 250 to 350 Gb of sequence data and 90 million to 120 million unique TCR beta sequences from approximately 180 million T cells were reported. About 300 gigabases of sequencing data and roughly 90 million unique TCR sequences were included in an early release covering several hundred HLA-typed donors. Among the 398 genotyped donors, roughly 80% belonged to the genetic ancestry cluster associated with self-reported Caucasian donors. The aim of the study was to test whether cataloging public T cell receptors could identify signatures of past pathogen exposure. The T cell repertoires of 670 or so subjects were profiled by immunosequencing and related to cytomegalovirus serostatus. Besides the first cohort of roughly 660 subjects, a separate validation cohort made up of roughly 120 different subjects was used. High-throughput TCR immunosequencing, statistical association of individual TCRs with disease status, and machine learning were combined to predict cytomegalovirus infection status. To study patterns of TCR occurrence, a later analysis re-analyzed previously published TCR beta repertoires from several hundred donors and added high-resolution HLA genotyping. Rather than drawing on any new phenotypic data, the later analysis identified candidate immune exposures from TCR beta sequences and the way those sequences occurred across donors. In an earlier analysis of several hundred of the donors, high-throughput TCR beta sequencing was used to judge whether each TCR beta V gene segment behaved as functional or pseudogenic. Donor age, sex, ethnicity and CMV serostatus were compiled alongside the repertoire data. A later genetic analysis used genome-wide SNP genotypes for 398 of the 666 donors, treating that subset as a discovery cohort. All discovery cohort repertoires had been generated on a single sequencing platform. HLA typing covered class I and class II loci at four-digit resolution. The number of donors typed differed by locus, with 629-630 for A, B, C, DRB1 and DQB1, around 560 for DQA1, 600 to 610 for DPA1, and some 440 for DPB1. A few DR-DQ haplotypes were treated as single units for association and clustering because of strong linkage in the cohort. On average, around 230,000 unique TCR beta nucleotide sequences were sequenced per donor among 398 genotyped donors of the cohort, with 15% to 20% of those sequences being non-productive.

The cohort consisted of more than 650 healthy bone marrow donors. At the time of sampling, every cohort member was nominally healthy, though immune exposures that went unrecorded were likely present. The donor tested CMV seronegative and was one of the 352 seronegative cohort members. A peripheral blood sample was collected from each donor, and TCR beta sequencing was performed on peripheral blood mononuclear cells. The Qiagen DNeasy Blood Extraction Kit was used to extract genomic DNA from the blood cell samples. The method behind the library was the immunoSEQ multiplex PCR assay. A mixture of 60 forward primers for TCR Vbeta segments and 13 reverse primers for TCR Jbeta segments was used in the multiplex PCR. The CDR3 region of rearranged TCR beta genes was amplified from genomic DNA with a multiplex PCR assay. Amplified TCR beta libraries were sequenced as 87-base-pair reads on the Illumina HiSeq System. As for the original processing: In a later analysis, some 80 million unique TCR beta chains were counted across the roughly 610 repertoires, and approximately 11 million of these chains were shared by at least two donors. To remove PCR and sequencing errors, raw reads were error-corrected and collapsed into unique sequences using a nearest-neighbor algorithm that merged closely related sequences. Alignment of CDR3 sequences to IMGT reference sequences was used to assign V, D and J gene segments. Each retained sequence needed at least a six-nucleotide match to both a V gene segment and a J gene segment. A rearrangement was called productive if the CDR3 had no stop codons and remained in frame with V and J, and every other rearrangement was called non-productive. CDR3 was defined by IMGT convention, running from the second conserved V-encoded cysteine to the conserved J-encoded phenylalanine. Sequences without an unambiguous match to a single V gene segment were excluded from the earlier analysis of about 630 of the donors. In an earlier analysis of 587 of the donors, V segments were called functional above 56.7% productive rearrangements and were called segregating when the between-donor standard deviation exceeded 5%. A statistical classification framework was built to diagnose cytomegalovirus status from the catalog of TCR beta chain sequences. In a later analysis, TCR nucleotide sequences were compared against IMGT/GENE-DB human TR gene sequences so that V and J genes could be assigned. In a later analysis, CDR3 sequences and most-parsimonious VDJ recombination scenarios were assigned using the TCRdist pipeline. In a later analysis, each TCR beta chain was defined by its CDR3 amino acid sequence together with its V-gene family, and reads without a unique V-gene family were excluded. In a later analysis, approximately 640 highly shared, low-generation-probability nucleotide sequences were removed to address suspected cross-contamination and a sequencing artifact. For each public chain, a later analysis derived a clonal expansion index from normalized ranks of inferred template counts within each repertoire. A later analysis computed generation probabilities with a VDJ recombination model fitted to out-of-frame rearrangements, and checked the results against IGoR. Hypergeometric tests were used in a later analysis to score TCR-TCR, TCR-HLA and TCR-CMV co-occurrence, with a repertoire-size bias correction applied to the TCR pairs. False discovery rates were estimated in a later analysis by permuting HLA or CMV assignments 20 times. In a later analysis, co-occurring TCRs were grouped using DBSCAN, with TCRdist sequence similarity added in when clustering inside HLA-allele-positive subsets. Repertoires with fewer than 30,000 or more than 120,000 public chains were left out of co-occurrence clustering, as were a handful of repertoires with anomalous nucleotide sharing. The immuneACCESS repertoire file appears here via TCRdb, limited to in-frame rearrangements. These files lack a portion of the clones; in checked studies, under half of the deficit traces to unresolved V genes, and the cause of the others is not known. That table gives V, J and clone size, and the DNA gave D and trimming. The sample profile shows around 110,000 clones; 82% of them were found once. 1.6% of the sample rests with the top ten.

Regarding this clone: Its target antigen remains unknown. Within one base of it there is no much larger clone, and no base qualities were kept.

Study-level results and caveats: In the study, some 160 TCR beta chains were listed as associated with cytomegalovirus. A later analysis found that HLA-associated TCR beta chains were more clonally expanded and had lower generation probabilities than equally common non-associated chains. Most CMV-associated TCR beta chains appeared to be HLA-restricted in a later analysis, and the HLA associations seemed to be driven largely by CMV exposure. According to a later analysis, TCR association rates differed among HLA loci, with DRB1 alleles showing the most associated TCRs and HLA-C alleles showing the fewest. HLA typing was unavailable for some donors at each locus, so association tests used only the typed subset. Some 16 rarely observed V segments, including chromosome 9 orphons, were excluded from the earlier analysis of 550 to 700 of the donors because counts were too low. The only immune exposure information available for the cohort was CMV serostatus. A cluster of highly shared sequence variants was judged likely to be a technical artifact of the sequencing pipeline. At a false discovery rate of 0.05, a later analysis linked under 20,000 TCR beta sequences to specific HLA alleles. Compared with the approximately 600-donor mean, donors in an Asian-associated ancestry cluster had fewer N-insertions in productive TCRs, according to a later genetic analysis. A further reported finding was that TCR beta sequences accurately predicted the HLA-A and HLA-B alleles for most subjects in the first cohort. Strong co-occurrence of HLA alleles, especially DR and DQ, made assigning TCR associations to individual alleles difficult. The authors suggested that the approach could potentially be generalized to other disease states and immunological phenotypes. Roughly uniform sequencing depth across donors was assumed in presence/absence analyses, although this assumption may not hold. Three of the identified cytomegalovirus-associated TCR beta chains were confirmed in vitro to be specific for cytomegalovirus antigens. An association between a missense DCLRE1C variant and V-gene and J-gene trimming of TCR beta chains was found in a later genetic analysis and replicated in an independent cohort. Most TCR sequences were seen in very few donors, while some public TCRs were found in many individuals. In an earlier analysis of several hundred of the donors, most TCR beta V segments were observed in productive rearrangements about 90% or about 30% of the time, broadly matching IMGT annotations. Correlated functional status among segregating V segments might be attributable to linkage disequilibrium, but an unknown experimental factor could not be ruled out. Only TCR beta chains were sequenced in this cohort, and the absence of alpha or paired-chain data limited detectable features. The classifier was reported to diagnose cytomegalovirus status with high specificity and sensitivity in both the original cohort and the validation cohort. According to a later analysis, parvovirus B19, influenza, CMV and Epstein-Barr virus appeared linked to several top co-occurrence clusters.

This TCR derives from a man in his fifties in good health and CMV-seronegative. The source material was PBMCs.

The DNA sequence is as follows: TGTGCCAGCAGCGTGGGACAGGGAGGTACGTGGAACACTGAAGCTTTCTTT. Its product reads: CASSVGQGGTWNTEAFF. The rearranged chain carries TRBV9 and TRBJ1-1; TRBD1 matches 9 bases in the middle. V ends up 2 bases short and J 1 base short, with an unmatched junction base count of 9. CDR1 and CDR2, looked up from the germline V gene, are SGDLS and YYNGEE. From cysteine to phenylalanine, the CDR3 is 17 amino acids long. Only the CDR3 region is kept as DNA, spanning 51 bases read in frame from base 1.